The following is a TCR beta chain sequence with its context. The antigen is undetermined. Sequencing used immunoSEQ multiplex PCR; TCRdb keeps in-frame clones, though not all of them. Here the sample spans around 15,000 clones, around 80% being singletons. The V segment lost 3 bases and the J segment 6 bases; nucleotides outside the gene matches: 7. The CDR3 contains 14 residues. The germline V gene encodes CDR1 LNHDA and CDR2 SQIVND (reference sequence). Repertoires were sampled repeatedly during chemoradiotherapy. This sample was included in a study of chemoradiotherapy in HPV16-positive cancers. Study outcomes and limitations: Non-HPV-specific T cells did not expand in tumors during treatment, whereas candidate HPV-specific clones and E7-related motifs did. The functional HPV-specific definition rests on just a couple of HPV16-positive patients.

The sample here was taken from a patient who underwent chemoradiotherapy. This rearrangement joins TRBV19 to TRBJ1-2, with 7 bases aligning to TRBD1. The TCR originated in a human donor with HPV-associated anogenital cancer. In DNA form, the CDR3 reads TGTGCCAGTAGTATCGTAACAGGGGTTCATGGCTACACCTTC. Its translation is CASSIVTGVHGYTF.